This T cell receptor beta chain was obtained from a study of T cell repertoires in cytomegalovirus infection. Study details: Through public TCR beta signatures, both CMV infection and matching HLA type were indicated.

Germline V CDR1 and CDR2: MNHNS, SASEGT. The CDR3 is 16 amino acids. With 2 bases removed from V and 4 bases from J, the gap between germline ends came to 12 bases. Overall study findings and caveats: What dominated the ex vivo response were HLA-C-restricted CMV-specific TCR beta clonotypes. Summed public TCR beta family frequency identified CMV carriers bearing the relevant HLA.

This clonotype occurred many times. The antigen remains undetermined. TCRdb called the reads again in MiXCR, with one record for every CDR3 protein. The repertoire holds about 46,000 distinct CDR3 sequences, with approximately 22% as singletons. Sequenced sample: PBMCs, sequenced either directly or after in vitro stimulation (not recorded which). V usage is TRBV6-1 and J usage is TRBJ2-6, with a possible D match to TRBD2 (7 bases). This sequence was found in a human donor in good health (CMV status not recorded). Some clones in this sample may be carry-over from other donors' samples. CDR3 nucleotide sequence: TGTGCCAGCAGTGAAAGAGGGGGGGACGGGGCCAACGTCCTGACTTTC. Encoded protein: CASSERGGDGANVLTF.